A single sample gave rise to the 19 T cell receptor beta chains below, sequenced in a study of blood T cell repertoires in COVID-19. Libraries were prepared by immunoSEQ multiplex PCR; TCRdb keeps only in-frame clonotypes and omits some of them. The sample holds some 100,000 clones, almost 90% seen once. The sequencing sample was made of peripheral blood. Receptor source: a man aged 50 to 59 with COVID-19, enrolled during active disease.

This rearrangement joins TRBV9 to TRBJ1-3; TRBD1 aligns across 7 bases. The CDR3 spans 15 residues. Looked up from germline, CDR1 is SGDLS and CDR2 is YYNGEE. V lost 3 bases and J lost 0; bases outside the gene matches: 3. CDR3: CASSGRTGSGNTIYF. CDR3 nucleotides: TGTGCCAGCAGCGGGCGGACAGGCTCTGGAAACACCATATATTTT.

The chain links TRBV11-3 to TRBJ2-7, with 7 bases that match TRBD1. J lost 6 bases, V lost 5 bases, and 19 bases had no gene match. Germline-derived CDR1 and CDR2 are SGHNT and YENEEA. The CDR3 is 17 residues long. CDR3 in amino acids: CASSLRHRQGYLCEQYF. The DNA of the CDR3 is TGTGCCAGCAGCCTTCGGCACCGACAGGGTTATCTCTGCGAGCAGTACTTC. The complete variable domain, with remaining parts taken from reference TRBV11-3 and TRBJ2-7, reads EAGVVQSPRYKIIEKKQPVAFWCNPISGHNTLYWYLQNLGQGPELLIRYENEEAVDDSQLPKDRFSAERLKGVDSTLKIQPAELGDSAVYLCASSLRHRQGYLCEQYFGPGTRLTVT.

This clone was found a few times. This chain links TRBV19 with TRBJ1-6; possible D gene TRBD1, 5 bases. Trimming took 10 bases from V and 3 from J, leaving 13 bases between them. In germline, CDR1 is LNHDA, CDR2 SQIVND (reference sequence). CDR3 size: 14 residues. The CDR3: CANLSRDYNSPLHF. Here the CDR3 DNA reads TGTGCCAATCTATCCAGGGACTATAATTCACCCCTCCACTTT.

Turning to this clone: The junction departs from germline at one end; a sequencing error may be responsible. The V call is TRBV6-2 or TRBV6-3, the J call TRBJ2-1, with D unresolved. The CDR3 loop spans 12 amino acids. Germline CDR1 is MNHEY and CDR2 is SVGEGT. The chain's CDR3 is CASSYPRNEQLF. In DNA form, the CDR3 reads TGTGCCAGCAGTTACCCTAGGAATGAGCAGCTCTTC.

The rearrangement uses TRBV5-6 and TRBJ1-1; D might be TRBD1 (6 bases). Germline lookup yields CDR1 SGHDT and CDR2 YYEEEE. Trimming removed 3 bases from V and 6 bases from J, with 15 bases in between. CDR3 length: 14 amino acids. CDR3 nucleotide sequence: TGTGCCAGCAGCTCACAGGGTGTAAGGGCTGAAGCTTTCTTT. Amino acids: CASSSQGVRAEAFF.

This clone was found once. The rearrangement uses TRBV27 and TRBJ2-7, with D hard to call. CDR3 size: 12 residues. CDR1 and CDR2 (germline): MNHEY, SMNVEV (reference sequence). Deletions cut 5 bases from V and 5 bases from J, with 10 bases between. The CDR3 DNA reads TGTGCCAGCAGTACCCGGGTCGACGAGCAGTACTTC. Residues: CASSTRVDEQYF.

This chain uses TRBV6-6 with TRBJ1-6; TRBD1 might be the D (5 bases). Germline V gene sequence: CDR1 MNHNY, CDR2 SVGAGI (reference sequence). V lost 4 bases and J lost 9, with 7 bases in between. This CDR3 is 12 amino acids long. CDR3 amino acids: CASSSQGSPLHF. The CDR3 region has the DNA TGTGCCAGCAGTTCGCAGGGTTCACCCCTCCACTTT.

DNA for the CDR3: TGCAGCGGGGGACAGAGGAACACTGAAGCTTTCTTT. Translated: CSGGQRNTEAFF. The rearrangement uses TRBV29-1 and TRBJ1-1; TRBD1 agrees at 7 bases. The CDR3 is 12 residues long. The J segment lost 1 base and the V segment lost 7 bases, leaving 3 bases of the junction unmatched. CDR1 and CDR2 (germline): SQVTM, ANQGSEA. The whole variable domain, remainder taken from reference TRBV29-1 and TRBJ1-1, is SAVISQKPSRDICQRGTSLTIQCQVDSQVTMMFWYRQQPGQSLTLIATANQGSEATYESGFVIDKFPISRPNLTFSTLTVSNMSPEDSSIYLCSGGQRNTEAFFGQGTRLTVV.

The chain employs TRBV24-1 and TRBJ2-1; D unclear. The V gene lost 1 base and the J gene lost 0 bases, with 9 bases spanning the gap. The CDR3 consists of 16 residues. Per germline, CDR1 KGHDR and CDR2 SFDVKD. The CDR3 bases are TGTGCCACCAGTGATTTACCGGCTAGCTCCTACAATGAGCAGTTCTTC. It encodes CATSDLPASSYNEQFF.

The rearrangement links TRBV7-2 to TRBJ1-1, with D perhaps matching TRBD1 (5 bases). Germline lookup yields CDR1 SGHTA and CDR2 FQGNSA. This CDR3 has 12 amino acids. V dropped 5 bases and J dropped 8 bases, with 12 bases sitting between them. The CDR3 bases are TGTGCCAGCAGCCCAGACAGAAAGGAAGCTTTCTTT. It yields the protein CASSPDRKEAFF.

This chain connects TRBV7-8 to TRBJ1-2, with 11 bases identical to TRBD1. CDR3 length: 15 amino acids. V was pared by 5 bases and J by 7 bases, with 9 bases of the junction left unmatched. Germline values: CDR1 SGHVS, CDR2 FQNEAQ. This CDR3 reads CASSRRDRGSSGYTF. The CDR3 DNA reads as TGTGCCAGCAGCCGCAGGGACAGGGGGTCGAGTGGCTACACCTTC.

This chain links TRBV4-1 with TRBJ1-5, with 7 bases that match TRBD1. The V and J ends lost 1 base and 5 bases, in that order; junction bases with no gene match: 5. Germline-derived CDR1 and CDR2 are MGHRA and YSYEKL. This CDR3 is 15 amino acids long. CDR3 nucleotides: TGCGCCAGCAGCCAAGTGAACAGGGGTGATCAGCCCCAGCATTTT. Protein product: CASSQVNRGDQPQHF.

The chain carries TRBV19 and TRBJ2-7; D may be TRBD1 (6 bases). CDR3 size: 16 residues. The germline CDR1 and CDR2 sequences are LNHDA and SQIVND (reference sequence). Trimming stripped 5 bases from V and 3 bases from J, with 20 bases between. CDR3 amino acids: CASSSPPGHADYEQYF. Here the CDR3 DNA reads TGTGCCAGTAGTTCTCCTCCGGGACACGCGGACTACGAGCAGTACTTC.

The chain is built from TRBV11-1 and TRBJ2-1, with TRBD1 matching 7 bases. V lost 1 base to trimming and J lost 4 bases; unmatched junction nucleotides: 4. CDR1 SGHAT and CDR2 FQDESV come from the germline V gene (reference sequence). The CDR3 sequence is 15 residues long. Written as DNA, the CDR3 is TGTGCCAGCAGCTTAGACAGGGGTCCTTACAATGAGCAGTTCTTC. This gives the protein CASSLDRGPYNEQFF.

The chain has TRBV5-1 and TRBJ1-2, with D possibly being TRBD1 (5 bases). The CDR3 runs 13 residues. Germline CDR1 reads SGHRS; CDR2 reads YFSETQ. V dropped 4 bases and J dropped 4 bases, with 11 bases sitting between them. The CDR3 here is CASSPRGSYGYTF. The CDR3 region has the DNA TGCGCCAGCAGCCCCCGGGGGAGCTATGGCTACACCTTC. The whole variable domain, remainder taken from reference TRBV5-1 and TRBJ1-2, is KAGVTQTPRYLIKTRGQQVTLSCSPISGHRSVSWYQQTPGQGLQFLFEYFSETQRNKGNFPGRFSGRQFSNSRSEMNVSTLELGDSALYLCASSPRGSYGYTFGSGTRLTVV.

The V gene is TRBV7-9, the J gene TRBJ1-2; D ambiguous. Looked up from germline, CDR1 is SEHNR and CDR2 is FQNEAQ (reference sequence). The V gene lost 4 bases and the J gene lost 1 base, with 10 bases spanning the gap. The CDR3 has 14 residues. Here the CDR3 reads CASSSPHINYGYTF. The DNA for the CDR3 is TGTGCCAGCAGCTCCCCCCACATTAACTATGGCTACACCTTC.

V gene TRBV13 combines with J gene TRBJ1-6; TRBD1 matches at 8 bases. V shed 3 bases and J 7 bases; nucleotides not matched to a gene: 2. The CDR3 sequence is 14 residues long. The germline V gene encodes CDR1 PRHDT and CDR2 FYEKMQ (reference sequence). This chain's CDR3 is CASSFRTGNSPLHF. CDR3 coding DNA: TGTGCCAGCAGCTTTAGGACAGGGAATTCACCCCTCCACTTT.

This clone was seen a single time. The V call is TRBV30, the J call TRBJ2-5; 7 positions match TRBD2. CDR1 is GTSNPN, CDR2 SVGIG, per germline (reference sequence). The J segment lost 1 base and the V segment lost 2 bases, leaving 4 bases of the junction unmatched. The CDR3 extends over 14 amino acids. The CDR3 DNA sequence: TGTGCCTGGAGTTATGGGACTATCCAAGAGACCCAGTACTTC. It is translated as CAWSYGTIQETQYF.

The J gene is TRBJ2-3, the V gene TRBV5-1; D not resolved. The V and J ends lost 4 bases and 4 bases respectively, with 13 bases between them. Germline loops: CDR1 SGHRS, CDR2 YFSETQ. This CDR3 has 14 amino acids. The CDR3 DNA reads TGCGCCAGCAGCGCCCAGACTTCGTCAGATACGCAGTATTTT. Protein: CASSAQTSSDTQYF.